This T cell receptor beta chain derives from a study of blood T cell repertoires in COVID-19. Across the study: Donors in the United States, Italy and Spain gave samples during acute or convalescent COVID-19. From T cells, B-cell-depleted T cells, or PBMCs came the material, which was cDNA or gDNA.

Under the authors' procedure: It was from reference gene primer amplification that nucleated cell counts were estimated. The assay was immunoSEQ multiplex PCR, and TCRdb's table has in-frame clones only and misses some. V and J calls plus clone size are reproduced from that table; the DNA served to infer D and trimming. The sample has approximately 100,000 clones; around nine tenths are singletons. Trimming shortened V by 5 bases and J by 2 bases, and 12 bases separated the two germline ends. The germline V gene has CDR1 MNHEY and CDR2 SMNVEV (reference sequence). CDR3 length: 14 amino acids. The chain combines TRBV27 with TRBJ1-2; D is undetermined. Sequencing input: peripheral blood. This receptor was identified in a man between 45 and 60 years old with acute or convalescent COVID-19. The DNA for the CDR3 is TGTGCCAGCAGTCCGGCTGCCAGGAACTATGGCTACACCTTC. This sequence encodes CASSPAARNYGYTF.